This is a list of T cell receptor beta chains from one sample in a study of T cells in Graves' hyperthyroidism and ophthalmopathy. One entry per CDR3 protein results from TCRdb running MiXCR on the multiplex PCR reads. Of about 640,000 distinct CDR3 sequences detected, 20% to 25% appear once; the ten largest clones hold 34%. Sequenced: blood. These receptors were collected from a man younger than 40 with Graves' ophthalmopathy. The CDR3 runs from the conserved cysteine through the conserved F or W. The D gene is left open where the match is weak.

V,D,J,CDR3
TRBV20-1,NA,TRBJ2-7,CSARATPSGLAYEQYF
TRBV7-3,NA,TRBJ2-3,CASGVTSTDTQYF
TRBV2,NA,TRBJ1-5,CASSDWQGSQPQHF
TRBV4-1,NA,TRBJ1-1,CASSQDWQLNTEAFF
TRBV27,NA,TRBJ1-4,CASRAAGNEKLFF
TRBV5-6,NA,TRBJ2-1,CASSTLINEQFF
TRBV20-1,NA,TRBJ2-7,CSATDLSRAYEQYF
TRBV6-1,TRBD2,TRBJ2-1,CASSVIGLAESSYNEQFF
TRBV5-1,NA,TRBJ2-3,CASSSRDRPADTQYF
TRBV20-1,NA,TRBJ2-7,CSARGGDEQYF
TRBV2,NA,TRBJ1-2,CASSPYYGYTF
TRBV2,NA,TRBJ2-2,CATGRDTGELFF
TRBV7-2,NA,TRBJ2-3,CASSQEVGGRADTQYF
TRBV20-1,TRBD2,TRBJ2-7,CSARGLADGGEQYF
TRBV7-2,TRBD1,TRBJ2-3,CASSRRTGISSTQYF
TRBV12-3/TRBV12-4,NA,TRBJ2-1,CASRTTEGYNEQFF
TRBV27,TRBD1,TRBJ2-7,CASGSGQGATNEQYF
TRBV5-8,NA,TRBJ2-3,CASSRIPDTQYF
TRBV2,NA,TRBJ1-6,CASSLRADNSPLHF
TRBV5-4,NA,TRBJ1-1,CASSRGAGLNTEAFF
TRBV20-1,NA,TRBJ2-5,CSARDARGAGETQYF
TRBV5-6,NA,TRBJ1-2,CASREPGISVYGYTF
TRBV14,NA,TRBJ2-5,CASSQEETWLQETQYF
TRBV5-1,TRBD2,TRBJ2-1,CASSLELAAYNEQFF
TRBV7-2,NA,TRBJ2-7,CASSDYPGPYEQYF
TRBV20-1,TRBD2,TRBJ2-5,CSASARGRRQETQYF
TRBV4-1,TRBD2,TRBJ2-2,CASSKAGGDTGELFF